Given below is one TCR beta chain in context. In its sample, this clonotype was seen many times. Its antigen remains undetermined. Qualities for individual bases were not recorded, and no much larger clone is one base off. This entry belongs to a study of T cell repertoires in cytomegalovirus infection (dated by TCRdb to the late 2010s). About the full investigation: The peptide stimulations were aimed at well-studied HLA-B-restricted epitopes as well as recently identified HLA-C-restricted CMV epitopes, whose presentation resists viral immunomodulation. Because public TCR beta signatures pointed to carriage of CMV infection together with the matching HLA type, the HLA type of each donor mattered for the analysis. General conclusions and limits of the study: In the ex vivo response, HLA-C-restricted CMV-specific TCR beta clonotypes were dominant, and in two of eight donors the single most frequent clonotype came from this HLA-C-restricted group. Carriers of CMV infection plus the relevant HLA type were discriminated by the cumulative frequency of public TCR beta family members in the study cohort and in an independent roughly 340-donor cohort.

TCRdb shows the sequencer as Illumina HiSeq 1500. Using fastp at Q25 and MiXCR, TCRdb reprocessed the public reads and kept productive beta chains. Rows matching on CDR3 protein sequence are summarized as one entry with the most common DNA and genes. Counted in this sample were about 830,000 distinct CDR3 sequences; 30% to 35% of them appeared once. The ten top clones hold around 11% of the sample. From a lookup of the germline V gene, CDR1 and CDR2 are MNHEY and SVGAGI. V loses 2 bases, J loses 2 bases, and the germline ends lie 4 bases apart. From the cysteine up to the phenylalanine, the CDR3 has a length of 12 residues. CDR3 DNA only is kept here, 36 bases in frame from base 1. In the paper's terms, the treatment or condition label means: in vitro stimulation with specific CMV peptide epitopes to enrich CMV-specific T cells.

The sequence came from a human donor in good health (CMV status not recorded). Some clones in this sample may be carry-over from other donors' samples. The V and J genes are TRBV6-5 and TRBJ2-7; the D segment cannot be called with confidence. This specimen was cultured CD8+ T cells from PBMCs, taken from culture after CMV antigen stimulation. The CDR3 protein: CASSYSPYEQYF. The DNA is as follows: TGTGCCAGCAGTTACAGTCCCTACGAGCAGTACTTC.